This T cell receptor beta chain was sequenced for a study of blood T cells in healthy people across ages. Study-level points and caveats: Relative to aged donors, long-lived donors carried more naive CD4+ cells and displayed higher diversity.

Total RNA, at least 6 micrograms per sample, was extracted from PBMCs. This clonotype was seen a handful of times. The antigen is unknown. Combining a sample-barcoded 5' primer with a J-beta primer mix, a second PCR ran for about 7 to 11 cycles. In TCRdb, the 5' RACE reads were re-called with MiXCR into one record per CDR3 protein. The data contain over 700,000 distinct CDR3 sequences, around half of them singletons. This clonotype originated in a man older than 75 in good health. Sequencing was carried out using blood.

CDR3 sequence (DNA): TGCAGCGTTGCCCCCAGGGGTGCCTCCTATGGCTACACCTTC. Its translation is CSVAPRGASYGYTF. The chain uses TRBV29-1 and TRBJ1-2; a weak D match, TRBD1 (6 bases). The CDR3 is 14 amino acids. The V gene lost 4 bases and the J gene lost 4 bases, with 16 bases spanning the gap. Germline CDR1 is SQVTM and CDR2 is ANQGSEA.